The 15 T cell receptor beta chains below all came from one sample that was sequenced in a study of blood T cell repertoires in COVID-19. Profiling relied on immunoSEQ multiplex PCR, and the TCRdb table lists in-frame clones only, not all of them. The data contain around 140,000 clones, roughly 69% of them singletons. Sequenced sample: peripheral blood. The receptors come from a woman in her 70s with acute or convalescent COVID-19.

The rearrangement joins TRBV5-4 to TRBJ1-2; 7 bases fit TRBD1. V shed 5 bases, J shed 7 bases, and the junction held 11 bases outside the gene matches. CDR1 is SGHNT and CDR2 is YYREEE in the germline V gene (reference sequence). This CDR3 has 14 residues. Written as DNA, the CDR3 is TGTGCCAGCAGGAACCGACAGGGACAAGTTGGCTACACCTTC. Amino acid sequence: CASRNRQGQVGYTF.

The rearrangement links TRBV7-2 to TRBJ2-4; possibly TRBD1 for D (8 bases). The CDR3 is made up of 13 amino acids. V was trimmed by 4 bases and J by 11 bases, leaving 15 bases between them. Germline V CDR1 and CDR2: SGHTA, FQGNSA. The CDR3 reads CASSSGQGGVQYF. CDR3 sequence (DNA): TGTGCCAGCAGCTCCGGACAGGGAGGGGTTCAGTACTTC.

The chain recombines TRBV7-2 with TRBJ2-5; 9 positions agree with TRBD1. Germline V gene data show CDR1 as SGHTA and CDR2 as FQGNSA. This CDR3 contains 13 residues. Trimming removed 5 bases from V and 5 bases from J; junction bases left unmatched: 3. CDR3 nucleotides: TGTGCCAGCAGCGGACAGGGGTGGGAGACCCAGTACTTC. It translates to CASSGQGWETQYF.

The chain couples TRBV7-9 to TRBJ2-1; 10 bases fit TRBD2. Germline trimming cut 6 bases from V and 11 bases from J; bases unmatched to any gene: 4. Germline V gene lookup returns CDR1 SEHNR and CDR2 FQNEAQ (reference sequence). This CDR3 is built from 12 residues. CDR3 loop: CASSLAGVKQFF. CDR3 DNA sequence: TGTGCCAGCAGTCTAGCGGGAGTAAAGCAGTTCTTC.

V and J are TRBV5-6 and TRBJ1-1; tentatively, D is TRBD1 (5 bases). Germline V gene sequence: CDR1 SGHDT, CDR2 YYEEEE. Trimming pared 4 bases from V and 3 bases from J, leaving 16 bases between. This CDR3 region has 15 residues. The CDR3 nucleotides read TGTGCCAGCAGCGACCATTCGCGGGGGGACACTGAAGCTTTCTTT. Encoded protein: CASSDHSRGDTEAFF.

The chain combines TRBV5-5 with TRBJ1-2, with D perhaps matching TRBD1 (5 bases). V was trimmed by 0 bases and J by 3 bases, leaving 15 bases between them. This CDR3 is 16 amino acids long. The germline CDR1 and CDR2 sequences are SGHKS and YYEKEE (reference sequence). CDR3 DNA sequence: TGTGCCAGCAGCTTGGCTCAGGTAGGGGCTGACTATGGCTACACCTTC. Protein: CASSLAQVGADYGYTF.

The V and J genes are TRBV27 and TRBJ1-6; D not certain. CDR3 size: 16 residues. The ends were cut back, 4 bases at V and 0 bases at J, with 10 bases in the middle. CDR1 is MNHEY and CDR2 is SMNVEV in the germline V gene (reference sequence). The CDR3, as DNA: TGTGCCAGCAGTTCAGGTCCGAGCTCCTATAATTCACCCCTCCACTTT. Protein sequence: CASSSGPSSYNSPLHF.

This sequence joins TRBV25-1 and TRBJ1-3, with TRBD1 matching 7 bases. In germline, CDR1 is MGHDK, CDR2 SYGVNS. J lost 0 bases, V lost 4 bases, and 3 bases had no gene match. This CDR3 is 15 amino acids long. CDR3 residues: CASSGDRVSGNTIYF. The DNA for the CDR3 is TGTGCCAGCAGTGGTGACAGGGTCTCTGGAAACACCATATATTTT.

The CDR3: CASSPRGGELFF. CDR3 bases: TGTGCCAGCAGCCCCCGGGGCGGGGAGCTGTTTTTT. This rearrangement joins TRBV6-5 to TRBJ2-2, with D perhaps TRBD2 (5 bases). The germline V gene has CDR1 MNHEY and CDR2 SVGAGI. The CDR3 extends over 12 amino acids. V was shortened by 6 bases and J by 7 bases, with 9 bases between the two germline ends.

This clone was observed at least ten times. V usage is TRBV19 and J usage is TRBJ1-1, with no clear D. The CDR3 has 12 residues. Germline CDR1 LNHDA, CDR2 SQIVND (reference sequence). V was cut by 6 bases and J by 1 base, with 6 bases left in between. The CDR3 protein is CASSTPNTEAFF. The CDR3 DNA reads TGTGCCAGTAGCACACCGAACACTGAAGCTTTCTTT.

The genes are TRBV13 and TRBJ2-3; D possibly corresponds to TRBD2 (5 bases). V shed 3 bases and J shed 4 bases, with 14 bases lying between them. Germline CDR1 reads PRHDT; CDR2 reads FYEKMQ (reference sequence). The CDR3 totals 15 residues. The CDR3 reads CASSFGSVGADTQYF. The CDR3 coding sequence is TGTGCCAGCAGCTTCGGTAGCGTAGGCGCAGATACGCAGTATTTT. The full variable domain, rest sourced from reference TRBV13 and TRBJ2-3, is AAGVIQSPRHLIKEKRETATLKCYPIPRHDTVYWYQQGPGQDPQFLISFYEKMQSDKGSIPDRFSAQQFSDYHSELNMSSLELGDSALYFCASSFGSVGADTQYFGPGTRLTVL.

J is TRBJ2-1 and V is TRBV27; TRBD1 matches 7 bases. The CDR3 is 15 residues long. Germline CDR1 reads MNHEY; CDR2 reads SMNVEV (reference sequence). V shed 5 bases and J 0 bases; nucleotides not matched to a gene: 4. CDR3 DNA: TGTGCCAGCAGTCCAGGGGGACCCTCCTACAATGAGCAGTTCTTC. Translated: CASSPGGPSYNEQFF.

The chain has TRBV4-1 and TRBJ2-2; 9 bases are a match to TRBD2. The CDR3 extends over 15 amino acids. With 4 bases clipped from V and 0 bases from J, the junction kept 0 bases outside the gene matches. Germline loops: CDR1 MGHRA, CDR2 YSYEKL. The CDR3 DNA reads TGCGCCAGCAGCCGACTAGCGGCGAACACCGGGGAGCTGTTTTTT. As protein: CASSRLAANTGELFF.

This chain uses TRBV10-1 with TRBJ2-1; D call uncertain. Trimming stripped 6 bases from V and 0 bases from J, with 9 bases between. Germline CDR1 is WNHNN and CDR2 is SYGVQD (reference sequence). The CDR3 totals 14 residues. The CDR3 DNA follows: TGCGCCAGCAGCGCGCGGAGCTCCTACAATGAGCAGTTCTTC. Its protein product is CASSARSSYNEQFF.

CDR3 sequence reads: CASSIYSSPSLYNEQFF. In DNA form, the CDR3 reads TGTGCCAGTAGTATTTATTCTAGCCCGTCTCTCTACAATGAGCAGTTCTTC. The rearrangement joins TRBV19 to TRBJ2-1, with D possibly matching TRBD2 (5 bases). The CDR3 has 17 residues. V lost 3 bases and J lost 3, with 18 bases in between. Germline lookup yields CDR1 LNHDA and CDR2 SQIVND (reference sequence).